This T cell receptor beta chain was captured by sequencing in a study of Graves' ophthalmopathy and Graves' hyperthyroidism. Amplification targeted the TCR beta CDR3 regions, with RNA transcripts as the source material. Scientists carried out first-round RT-PCR using HTBI primers and then a second-round multiplex PCR. TCRdb used MiXCR to reprocess the multiplex PCR reads, holding one entry per CDR3 protein. The repertoire has some 1.1 million distinct CDR3 sequences, 36% of them found once; the top ten carry 8.5% to 14%. This clonotype has at least ten counts. Lactation, pregnancy, uncontrolled infections and other autoimmune diseases were all grounds for excluding patients. V was cut by 5 bases and J by 3 bases, with 20 bases left in between. CDR1 is SEHNR and CDR2 is FQNEAQ in the germline V gene (reference sequence). The CDR3 is 16 residues long.

The chain employs TRBV7-9 and TRBJ2-7, with D perhaps matching TRBD1 (5 bases). The receptor's source is an adult man with Graves' hyperthyroidism. The sequenced sample consisted of peripheral blood or thyroid tissue (not recorded which). CDR3 in amino acids: CASSIGDSVSNYEQYF. The CDR3 coding sequence is TGTGCCAGCAGCATAGGAGACAGCGTTTCGAACTACGAGCAGTACTTC.